Sequencing of this TCR beta chain was carried out in a study of Tregs in tolerant kidney transplant recipients. Study overall: The nonmyeloablative bone marrow transplants came from related graft donors, with transient mixed chimerism. The study, taken as a whole, reports: No direct test of biological reproducibility was done here. For some patients, primers changed over time, blocking nucleotide-level comparison.

The data were produced by immunoSEQ multiplex PCR, yet TCRdb's version contains in-frame clones alone and is incomplete. The sample yields 50,000 to 65,000 clones, of which the top ten take up about 0.83%. Thawed PBMCs were FACS-sorted into unstimulated CD4+CD25+CD127- regulatory T cells, CD4+CD25- non-regulatory cells, CD4 and CD8 cells. Germline V gives CDR1 LNHDA, CDR2 SQIVND (reference sequence). Between the trimmed V and J ends, which lost 3 bases and 2 bases, there was a span of 10 bases. The CDR3 runs to 14 residues. A remark on this clone: The antigen remains unidentified. The CDR3 end is not reached by the read, which stops 3 residues before it; the germline J gene fills it in.

The source was CD4+ T cells from blood, collected before the transplant. The sequence was collected from a human donor who received a combined kidney and bone marrow transplant. The rearrangement uses TRBV19 and TRBJ1-1; D perhaps matches TRBD1 (5 bases). CDR3 sequence reads: CASSMTAKNTEAFF. The DNA read from the CDR3 is TGTGCCAGTAGTATGACAGCAAAAAACACTGAA.